These 17 T cell receptor beta chains came from one sample sequenced in a study of cytomegalovirus exposure and HLA in healthy donors. Vbeta (60) and Jbeta (13) primers were used in the PCR. Produced via immunoSEQ multiplex PCR; TCRdb's table is partial and in-frame only. The repertoire holds around 130,000 clones, with about 74% as singletons. Material for sequencing was PBMCs. The receptors were sampled from a middle-aged man in good health and CMV-seropositive.

The V gene is TRBV6-1, the J gene TRBJ1-1; D gene ambiguous. The CDR3 consists of 15 residues. Trimming removed 7 bases from V and 6 bases from J, with 21 bases in between. Germline V gene sequence: CDR1 MNHNS, CDR2 SASEGT. CDR3 region: CASTRSPRDLPEAFF. CDR3 DNA: TGTGCCAGCACCAGGTCTCCGAGGGATCTCCCTGAAGCTTTCTTT.

This clone was seen a few times. The genes are TRBV4-2 and TRBJ1-5; TRBD1 aligns across 7 bases. The V gene end was trimmed by 0 bases and the J gene end by 9 bases; junction bases not matched to a gene: 14. The germline V gene encodes CDR1 LGHNA and CDR2 YNFKEQ. The CDR3 runs to 17 residues. The CDR3: CASSQEGTAPPLGPQHF. DNA of the CDR3: TGTGCCAGCAGCCAAGAGGGGACAGCACCTCCTTTGGGGCCCCAGCATTTT.

The rearrangement links TRBV5-1 to TRBJ2-2, with 8 bases matching TRBD2. V gave up 0 bases and J gave up 7 bases; unmatched junction bases: 11. Looked up from germline, CDR1 is SGHRS and CDR2 is YFSETQ. The CDR3 is 17 residues long. DNA of the CDR3: TGCGCCAGCAGCTTGGGTGCGGGGGGCTCGTCCGGCGGGGAGCTGTTTTTT. It translates to CASSLGAGGSSGGELFF. The complete variable domain, with remaining parts taken from reference TRBV5-1 and TRBJ2-2, reads KAGVTQTPRYLIKTRGQQVTLSCSPISGHRSVSWYQQTPGQGLQFLFEYFSETQRNKGNFPGRFSGRQFSNSRSEMNVSTLELGDSALYLCASSLGAGGSSGGELFFGEGSRLTVL.

The sample holds a few counts of this clone. V usage is TRBV5-4 and J usage is TRBJ1-1; D ambiguous. Germline CDR1 and CDR2: SGHNT and YYREEE (reference sequence). The CDR3 loop spans 11 amino acids. V lost 3 bases to trimming and J lost 3 bases, with 3 bases between them. The CDR3 nucleotides read TGTGCCAGCAGCTCTTACACTGAAGCTTTCTTT. Encoded protein: CASSSYTEAFF.

The gene calls are TRBV6-9 and TRBJ1-5; 7 nucleotides agree with TRBD1. V lost 7 bases, J lost 5 bases, and 8 bases stayed unmatched. This CDR3 is 14 amino acids long. Germline CDR1 is MNHGY and CDR2 is SVAAGI. The CDR3 protein is CASTPDRDDQPQHF. CDR3 nucleotide sequence: TGTGCCAGCACCCCAGACAGGGACGATCAGCCCCAGCATTTT.

The rearrangement uses TRBV28 and TRBJ2-7; D remains unclear. V lost 3 bases and J lost 4, with 13 bases in between. Germline lookup yields CDR1 MDHEN and CDR2 SYDVKM. CDR3 length: 14 residues. The CDR3 DNA reads as TGTGCCAGCAGTTTTGCAAGAGACGGGTACGAGCAGTACTTC. Protein: CASSFARDGYEQYF. The full variable domain, rest sourced from reference TRBV28 and TRBJ2-7, is DVKVTQSSRYLVKRTGEKVFLECVQDMDHENMFWYRQDPGLGLRLIYFSYDVKMKEKGDIPEGYSVSREKKERFSLILESASTNQTSMYLCASSFARDGYEQYFGPGTRLTVT.

CDR3 sequence: CRGTENTEAFF. In DNA form, the CDR3 reads TGCAGGGGGACAGAGAACACTGAAGCTTTCTTT. The rearrangement links TRBV20-1 to TRBJ1-1, with 7 bases that match TRBD1. Germline values: CDR1 DFQATT, CDR2 SNEGSKA (reference sequence). This CDR3 spans 11 amino acids.

In DNA form, the CDR3 reads TGTGCCAGCACCCCGACCGGGACTAGTCGGTCCGAGCAGTACTTC. Translated, it gives CASTPTGTSRSEQYF. The chain employs TRBV28 and TRBJ2-7; 8 bases line up with TRBD2. CDR3 length equals 15 residues. Per the germline V gene, CDR1 is MDHEN and CDR2 is SYDVKM. V lost 7 bases, J lost 6 bases, and 14 bases stayed unmatched.

The chain combines TRBV19 with TRBJ2-2; 7 bases are a match to TRBD2. There are 16 residues in the CDR3. Trimming removed 4 bases from V and 3 bases from J; junction bases left unmatched: 8. Germline V CDR1 and CDR2: LNHDA, SQIVND (reference sequence). Written as DNA, the CDR3 is TGTGCCAGTAGTAACAAGGGACTAACCTACACCGGGGAGCTGTTTTTT. This encodes CASSNKGLTYTGELFF.

The V call is TRBV5-1, the J call TRBJ2-2; TRBD1 agrees at 8 bases. Germline loops: CDR1 SGHRS, CDR2 YFSETQ. The CDR3 runs 15 residues. V shed 5 bases, J shed 0 bases, and the junction held 3 bases outside the gene matches. CDR3 in DNA: TGCGCCAGCAGACCGACAGGGGCGAACACCGGGGAGCTGTTTTTT. It yields the protein CASRPTGANTGELFF.

V gene TRBV15 combines with J gene TRBJ1-2; 7 nucleotides align to TRBD1. The CDR3 extends over 17 amino acids. Trimming removed 0 bases from V and 5 bases from J; junction bases left unmatched: 12. Germline assignment: CDR1 LNHNV and CDR2 YYDKDF (reference sequence). The chain's CDR3 is CATSREGVGGLGYGYTF. The CDR3 DNA is TGTGCCACCAGCAGAGAGGGAGTAGGGGGCCTTGGGTATGGCTACACCTTC.

This clone was counted a single time. The J gene is TRBJ2-3, the V gene TRBV10-3, with 11 positions matching TRBD2. From germline, CDR1 is ENHRY and CDR2 SYGVKD. V shed 6 bases, J shed 5 bases, and the junction held 16 bases outside the gene matches. This CDR3 is 18 amino acids long. For the CDR3, the DNA is TGTGCCATCAGACAGTCCAGAATGACTAGCGGGAAAGGAGATACGCAGTATTTT. It yields the protein CAIRQSRMTSGKGDTQYF.

CDR3 in amino acids: CASRGTGNQPQHF. In DNA form, the CDR3 reads TGTGCCAGCAGAGGGACAGGCAATCAGCCCCAGCATTTT. The gene calls are TRBV6-1 and TRBJ1-5; 7 bases agree with TRBD1. V shed 6 bases, J shed 2 bases, and the junction held 1 base outside the gene matches. Germline CDR1 and CDR2: MNHNS and SASEGT. The CDR3 contains 13 residues.

CDR3 protein: CASSSFRGSYNEQFF. The CDR3 DNA reads TGTGCCAGCAGCTCCTTCAGGGGGTCCTACAATGAGCAGTTCTTC. The chain recombines TRBV7-8 with TRBJ2-1; TRBD1 agrees at 7 bases. Germline CDR1 reads SGHVS; CDR2 reads FQNEAQ. The CDR3 totals 15 residues. The junction had 4 bases not matched to a gene; V was cut back by 4 bases and J by 1 base.

The rearrangement uses TRBV13 and TRBJ2-7, with D possibly being TRBD2 (6 bases). The CDR3 is 14 residues long. Deletions cut 6 bases from V and 1 base from J, with 13 bases between. CDR1 and CDR2 (germline): PRHDT, FYEKMQ (reference sequence). The CDR3: CASREGLRSYEQYF. CDR3 nucleotide sequence: TGTGCCAGCAGGGAGGGACTTAGGTCCTACGAGCAGTACTTC.

The chain links TRBV27 to TRBJ2-7, with 7 bases matching TRBD2. The length of the CDR3 is 15 residues. With V trimmed by 2 bases and J by 6 bases, 10 bases remained unmatched. The germline gives CDR1 MNHEY, CDR2 SMNVEV (reference sequence). Here the CDR3 reads CASSLKPSGTAEQYF. The CDR3 DNA is TGTGCCAGCAGTTTAAAACCCAGCGGGACGGCCGAGCAGTACTTC.

The gene calls are TRBV28 and TRBJ2-3; D perhaps matches TRBD2 (5 bases). This CDR3 has 15 residues. Trimming left V 4 bases short and J 0 bases short, with 11 bases between. The germline CDR1 and CDR2 sequences are MDHEN and SYDVKM. The CDR3 DNA reads TGTGCCAGCAGTTCCAGGAGGTCTAGCACAGATACGCAGTATTTT. Amino acid sequence: CASSSRRSSTDTQYF.